Following are 22 T cell receptor beta chains from one sample sequenced in a study of blood T cell repertoires in COVID-19. Using immunoSEQ multiplex PCR, the repertoire was profiled, and TCRdb retains in-frame clones only, with some absent. Here the sample spans 99,000 or so clones, 65% to 90% being singletons. Material: peripheral blood. The receptor set was obtained from a man aged 50 to 59 with acute or convalescent COVID-19.

This rearrangement joins TRBV10-1 to TRBJ2-5; 8 bases agree with TRBD1. The V gene's germline CDR1 is WNHNN and CDR2 SYGVQD (reference sequence). This CDR3 is 14 amino acids long. The V segment lost 2 bases and the J segment 4 bases; nucleotides outside the gene matches: 3. In DNA, the CDR3 is TGCGCCAGCAGTGAGAAGACAGGGGTAGAGACCCAGTACTTC. It yields the protein CASSEKTGVETQYF.

CDR3 in amino acids: CASRASGKGDQPQHF. The CDR3 DNA follows: TGTGCCAGCAGAGCCTCAGGGAAGGGGGATCAGCCCCAGCATTTT. J is TRBJ1-5 and V is TRBV28; TRBD1 is a possible D gene (6 bases). Germline loops: CDR1 MDHEN, CDR2 SYDVKM. The V end lost 6 bases, the J end lost 5 bases, and 17 bases lay between the germline ends. This CDR3 spans 15 amino acids.

The chain has TRBV4-1 and TRBJ2-2; 8 nucleotides line up with TRBD1. Losses at the gene ends were 0 bases for V and 1 base for J; bases not matched to a gene: 1. The CDR3 is made up of 16 amino acids. CDR1 and CDR2 from the germline V gene are MGHRA and YSYEKL. The DNA of the CDR3 is TGCGCCAGCAGCCAAGAAGGACAGGGGAACACCGGGGAGCTGTTTTTT. This encodes CASSQEGQGNTGELFF.

This chain connects TRBV6-2 or TRBV6-3 to TRBJ1-5; 9 bases line up with TRBD1. V dropped 2 bases and J dropped 9; count of bases not matched to a gene: 5. This CDR3 has 14 residues. Germline lookup yields CDR1 MNHEY and CDR2 SVGEGT. The CDR3 loop is CASSYEDRGWPQHF. The CDR3 nucleotides are TGTGCCAGCAGTTACGAGGACAGGGGATGGCCCCAGCATTTT.

The chain has TRBV27 and TRBJ1-5; perhaps TRBD1 as D (5 bases). The V gene's germline CDR1 is MNHEY and CDR2 SMNVEV (reference sequence). Trimming took off 3 bases at V and 0 bases at J, with 9 bases between the two ends. The CDR3 covers 15 residues. The CDR3 reads CASSFRGLSNQPQHF. The CDR3 DNA sequence: TGTGCCAGCAGTTTTAGGGGCCTTAGCAATCAGCCCCAGCATTTT.

The genes are TRBV7-3 and TRBJ2-3; 9 bases match TRBD2. CDR3 length: 17 amino acids. V was clipped by 3 bases and J by 11 bases; unmatched bases: 18. Germline CDR1 reads SGHTA; CDR2 reads FQGTGA. The DNA of the CDR3 is TGTGCCAGCAGCTTTCTCGGGGCTAGCGGGACATTGCGTCTGCAGTATTTT. It specifies CASSFLGASGTLRLQYF.

The genes are TRBV3-1 (or the pseudogene TRBV3-2) and TRBJ2-3, with D possibly being TRBD1 (5 bases). Germline values: CDR1 LGHDT, CDR2 YNNKEL (reference sequence). The CDR3 is made up of 15 amino acids. V lost 0 bases and J lost 2, with 9 bases in between. The chain's CDR3 is CASSQEGAITDTQYF. The CDR3 coding sequence is TGTGCCAGCAGCCAAGAAGGGGCGATCACAGATACGCAGTATTTT.

This clone came up once. The J gene is TRBJ2-7, the V gene TRBV11-1; D perhaps matches TRBD1 (6 bases). Germline CDR1 and CDR2: SGHAT and FQDESV (reference sequence). This CDR3 comprises 12 residues. Trimming removed 6 bases at V and 4 bases at J, with 10 bases between. The CDR3 sequence: CASSSRGYEQYF. DNA of the CDR3: TGTGCCAGCAGTTCCAGGGGTTACGAGCAGTACTTC.

This clone occurred a few times. The chain has TRBV27 and TRBJ2-7; D possibly corresponds to TRBD2 (5 bases). Trimming cost V 4 bases and J 0 bases, with 10 bases left between them. Per germline, CDR1 MNHEY and CDR2 SMNVEV (reference sequence). CDR3 length: 14 residues. The DNA of the CDR3 is TGTGCCAGCAGTTCGAGGGATCACTCCTACGAGCAGTACTTC. Its protein is CASSSRDHSYEQYF.

The chain employs TRBV27 and TRBJ1-5; 7 bases fit TRBD1. From germline, CDR1 is MNHEY and CDR2 SMNVEV (reference sequence). Trimming cost V 2 bases and J 3 bases; bases outside gene matches: 4. The CDR3 contains 15 residues. CDR3 bases: TGTGCCAGCAGTTTAACGGGACAGATCAATCAGCCCCAGCATTTT. Translating it yields CASSLTGQINQPQHF.

The chain links TRBV29-1 to TRBJ2-7; the match to TRBD1 covers 12 bases. CDR1 and CDR2 from the germline V gene are SQVTM and ANQGSEA. V lost 3 bases to trimming and J lost 5 bases; unmatched junction nucleotides: 2. This CDR3 is built from 13 residues. The CDR3 region is CSVERDRGHEQYF. CDR3 nucleotides: TGCAGCGTTGAGAGGGACAGGGGGCACGAGCAGTACTTC.

The gene calls are TRBV5-5 and TRBJ1-2, with 7 bases identical to TRBD1. V was clipped by 5 bases and J by 8 bases; unmatched bases: 9. The CDR3 is 13 amino acids. Germline V gives CDR1 SGHKS, CDR2 YYEKEE (reference sequence). The CDR3 spells CASRNKGASGYTF. The CDR3 DNA follows: TGTGCCAGCAGAAATAAGGGGGCGTCGGGCTACACCTTC. Complete variable domain (other parts from reference TRBV5-5 and TRBJ1-2): DAGVTQSPTHLIKTRGQQVTLRCSPISGHKSVSWYQQVLGQGPQFIFQYYEKEERGRGNFPDRFSARQFPNYSSELNVNALLLGDSALYLCASRNKGASGYTFGSGTRLTVV.

V is TRBV6-1 and J is TRBJ1-1; D may be TRBD1 (5 bases). This CDR3 has 16 residues. V was cut by 3 bases and J by 1 base, with 15 bases left in between. The germline V gene encodes CDR1 MNHNS and CDR2 SASEGT. This CDR3 reads CASSENVGRGNTEAFF. The CDR3 DNA follows: TGTGCCAGCAGTGAGAATGTGGGAAGGGGGAACACTGAAGCTTTCTTT.

The chain is built from TRBV9 and TRBJ1-1; the D is unclear. Trimming took 0 bases from V and 6 from J, leaving 15 bases between them. This CDR3 region has 15 residues. Looked up from germline, CDR1 is SGDLS and CDR2 is YYNGEE. CDR3 DNA sequence: TGTGCCAGCAGCGTAGCCGGGCCCATGGAGGCTGAAGCTTTCTTT. It codes for CASSVAGPMEAEAFF.

This sequence joins TRBV5-1 and TRBJ2-1, with 8 bases aligning to TRBD1. The CDR3 runs 15 residues. Trimming removed 8 bases from V and 5 bases from J; junction bases left unmatched: 12. Germline V CDR1 and CDR2: SGHRS, YFSETQ. The DNA for the CDR3 is TGCGCCAGTGCCGGACGGGACAGGAGTAACAATGAGCAGTTCTTC. Its translation is CASAGRDRSNNEQFF.

The rearrangement uses TRBV30 and TRBJ2-1, with 8 positions matching TRBD2. The length of the CDR3 is 15 residues. Germline-derived CDR1 and CDR2 are GTSNPN and SVGIG (reference sequence). Trimming cost V 1 base and J 6 bases; bases outside gene matches: 8. DNA for the CDR3: TGTGCCTGGAGTGCCTTTGCGGGGGGACCCAATGAGCAGTTCTTC. It encodes CAWSAFAGGPNEQFF.

This chain uses TRBV30 with TRBJ2-7; D is perhaps TRBD1 (5 bases). The CDR3 length is 13 residues. Trimming removed 0 bases from V and 2 bases from J, with 8 bases in between. From germline, CDR1 is GTSNPN and CDR2 SVGIG (reference sequence). CDR3 in DNA: TGTGCCTGGAGTGTACAGGCCCCCTACGAGCAGTACTTC. This codes for CAWSVQAPYEQYF.

This sequence joins TRBV12-5 and TRBJ1-1; the D gene is possibly TRBD1 (6 bases). The CDR3 sequence is 15 residues long. V was shortened by 1 base and J by 7 bases, with 16 bases between the two germline ends. CDR1 and CDR2 from the germline V gene are LGHNT and FRNRAP. The DNA for the CDR3 is TGTGCTAGTGGTTTGGCCCAATGGCAGGGGATTGAAGCTTTCTTT. It encodes CASGLAQWQGIEAFF.

V gene TRBV7-9 combines with J gene TRBJ2-3; the D gene is possibly TRBD1 (6 bases). CDR1 is SEHNR and CDR2 is FQNEAQ in the germline V gene (reference sequence). CDR3 length equals 16 residues. V shed 5 bases and J shed 5 bases, with 20 bases lying between them. CDR3 protein: CASSDVRVGAGDTQYF. In DNA, the CDR3 is TGTGCCAGCAGCGACGTAAGGGTGGGGGCTGGAGATACGCAGTATTTT.

The rearrangement links TRBV3-1 (or the pseudogene TRBV3-2) to TRBJ1-2; no clear D gene. The V end lost 3 bases, the J end lost 2 bases, and 7 bases lay between the germline ends. This CDR3 is 13 amino acids long. Germline CDR1 and CDR2: LGHDT and YNNKEL (reference sequence). CDR3 nucleotides: TGTGCCAGCAGCCAGGGAGCAAACTATGGCTACACCTTC. It codes for CASSQGANYGYTF.

In DNA form, the CDR3 reads TGTGCCTGGAAAACAGGGGGGGAGACCCAGTACTTC. Translation gives CAWKTGGETQYF. V is TRBV30 and J is TRBJ2-5, with 8 bases fitting TRBD1. Trimming at V came to 4 bases and at J to 5 bases, leaving 3 bases not matched to a gene. Germline-derived CDR1 and CDR2 are GTSNPN and SVGIG (reference sequence). This CDR3 has 12 amino acids.

The chain employs TRBV11-2 and TRBJ2-7; 8 bases agree with TRBD1. The CDR3 is made up of 13 amino acids. Germline V gene lookup returns CDR1 SGHAT and CDR2 FQNNGV. J lost 3 bases, V lost 6 bases, and 4 bases had no gene match. The CDR3: CASRDTGGYEQYF. The DNA of the CDR3 is TGTGCCAGCAGGGATACAGGGGGCTACGAGCAGTACTTC.